One and the same sample provided the 17 T cell receptor beta chains below, sequenced in a study of cytomegalovirus exposure and HLA in healthy donors. It was with 60 Vbeta and 13 Jbeta primers that the PCR ran. Assay used: immunoSEQ multiplex PCR; TCRdb lists only in-frame clones, some missing. The repertoire holds roughly 77,000 clones, with under 70% as singletons. Specimen: PBMCs. These receptors were obtained from a woman aged 45-59 years in good health and CMV-seropositive.

This clone was seen only a few times. This rearrangement joins TRBV28 to TRBJ1-1; TRBD1 matches at 8 bases. V shed 4 bases, J shed 5 bases, and the junction held 9 bases outside the gene matches. Germline CDR1 MDHEN, CDR2 SYDVKM. This CDR3 spans 15 amino acids. The DNA for the CDR3 is TGTGCCAGCAGTTCTGCCTCACAGGGGGGGACTGAAGCTTTCTTT. Residues: CASSSASQGGTEAFF.

This chain links TRBV27 with TRBJ2-7; D unclear. The CDR3 has 13 residues. Trimming took off 5 bases at V and 3 bases at J, with 11 bases between the two ends. CDR1 and CDR2 from the germline V gene are MNHEY and SMNVEV (reference sequence). The CDR3 is CASSNSLRYEQYF. As DNA, the CDR3 is TGTGCCAGCAGTAATTCTCTCCGCTACGAGCAGTACTTC.

The gene calls are TRBV5-6 and TRBJ1-1; D ambiguous. Germline-derived CDR1 and CDR2 are SGHDT and YYEEEE. Trimming took off 1 base at V and 6 bases at J, with 19 bases between the two ends. CDR3 length: 16 amino acids. Here the CDR3 DNA reads TGTGCCAGCAGCTTGATAGTAGTCTCCGGGAGCGCTGAAGCTTTCTTT. It yields the protein CASSLIVVSGSAEAFF.

The chain uses TRBV5-4 and TRBJ2-3; tentatively, D is TRBD2 (5 bases). The V gene lost 4 bases and the J gene lost 0 bases, with 15 bases spanning the gap. This CDR3 comprises 16 residues. Germline V gene data show CDR1 as SGHNT and CDR2 as YYREEE (reference sequence). The CDR3 loop is CASSPEVASSTDTQYF. DNA of the CDR3: TGTGCCAGCAGCCCGGAGGTAGCGTCTAGCACAGATACGCAGTATTTT. Drawing the rest from reference TRBV5-4 and TRBJ2-3, the complete variable domain is ETGVTQSPTHLIKTRGQQVTLRCSSQSGHNTVSWYQQALGQGPQFIFQYYREEENGRGNFPPRFSGLQFPNYSSELNVNALELDDSALYLCASSPEVASSTDTQYFGPGTRLTVL.

The V call is TRBV25-1, the J call TRBJ1-1; D is possibly TRBD1 (5 bases). The germline V gene encodes CDR1 MGHDK and CDR2 SYGVNS. CDR3 size: 12 residues. V was cut by 7 bases and J by 11 bases, with 17 bases left in between. The CDR3 nucleotides are TGTGCCAGCAAAATCGGTCAGGGACTGGCTTTCTTT. This gives the protein CASKIGQGLAFF.

The gene calls are TRBV28 and TRBJ1-4; TRBD1 matches at 10 bases. The CDR3 contains 15 residues. V trimming: 5 bases; J trimming: 7 bases; junction bases outside the gene matches: 7. CDR1 MDHEN and CDR2 SYDVKM come from the germline V gene. DNA of the CDR3: TGTGCCAGCAGTATAAGGACAGGGGGGACTGAAAAACTGTTTTTT. This encodes CASSIRTGGTEKLFF. Looking up the rest from reference TRBV28 and TRBJ1-4 gives the full variable domain: DVKVTQSSRYLVKRTGEKVFLECVQDMDHENMFWYRQDPGLGLRLIYFSYDVKMKEKGDIPEGYSVSREKKERFSLILESASTNQTSMYLCASSIRTGGTEKLFFGSGTQLSVL.

The rearrangement links TRBV6-5 to TRBJ1-1; TRBD1 aligns across 7 bases. Germline V gives CDR1 MNHEY, CDR2 SVGAGI. The CDR3 runs 15 residues. The V segment lost 6 bases and the J segment 1 base; nucleotides outside the gene matches: 8. The CDR3 sequence: CASRHTGQPNTEAFF. CDR3 coding DNA: TGTGCCAGCAGACACACGGGACAGCCGAACACTGAAGCTTTCTTT.

The chain carries TRBV4-1 and TRBJ2-3; perhaps TRBD2 as D (5 bases). Germline V gene data show CDR1 as MGHRA and CDR2 as YSYEKL. The CDR3 runs 16 residues. V lost 0 bases, J lost 2 bases, and 12 bases lay in between. The CDR3 protein is CASSQESVRDTDTQYF. The CDR3 DNA sequence: TGCGCCAGCAGCCAAGAAAGTGTCCGGGACACAGATACGCAGTATTTT.

This clone was observed a single time. The chain uses TRBV6-6 and TRBJ1-2; 10 nucleotides match TRBD1. Germline V gives CDR1 MNHNY, CDR2 SVGAGI (reference sequence). The trim removed 7 bases at V and 4 bases at J, leaving 6 bases unmatched. The CDR3 is 14 residues long. CDR3 in DNA: TGTGCCAGCACCGACAGGGGGCCGAGCTATGGCTACACCTTC. Protein sequence: CASTDRGPSYGYTF.

The J gene is TRBJ2-1, the V gene TRBV11-2; 7 nucleotides line up with TRBD2. Trimming took 5 bases from V and 6 from J; bases not matched to a gene: 7. Per the germline V gene, CDR1 is SGHAT and CDR2 is FQNNGV. This CDR3 is built from 14 residues. The CDR3 DNA sequence: TGTGCCAGCAGCCCAGGGACTATTCGCAATGAGCAGTTCTTC. It specifies CASSPGTIRNEQFF.

In this sample, this clone turned up a few times. The V gene is TRBV2, the J gene TRBJ2-3; 8 nucleotides align to TRBD2. Germline loops: CDR1 SNHLY, CDR2 FYNNEI. The V and J ends lost 1 base and 2 bases, in that order; junction bases with no gene match: 5. The CDR3 consists of 16 residues. The CDR3 spells CASSEEAGAYTDTQYF. The CDR3 nucleotides are TGTGCCAGCAGTGAAGAAGCGGGGGCCTACACAGATACGCAGTATTTT.

The rearrangement uses TRBV6-6 and TRBJ1-5; maybe TRBD1 (5 bases). This CDR3 has 16 residues. V was shortened by 6 bases and J by 2 bases, with 17 bases between the two germline ends. The V gene's germline CDR1 is MNHNY and CDR2 SVGAGI (reference sequence). The CDR3 sequence: CASRDQLTGRNQPQHF. CDR3 sequence (DNA): TGTGCCAGCAGAGATCAACTTACAGGACGCAATCAGCCCCAGCATTTT.

The chain uses TRBV28 and TRBJ1-1, with 8 bases matching TRBD1. With V trimmed by 4 bases and J by 5 bases, 6 bases remained unmatched. The germline gives CDR1 MDHEN, CDR2 SYDVKM. The CDR3 consists of 14 residues. The CDR3 DNA sequence: TGTGCCAGCAGTTACCTGACAGGGGAGACTGAAGCTTTCTTT. Translating it yields CASSYLTGETEAFF.

This clone was detected a few times. Other DNA sequences within the sample encode an identical CDR3. The chain recombines TRBV10-1 with TRBJ2-1, with TRBD2 as a possible D gene (5 bases). In germline, CDR1 is WNHNN, CDR2 SYGVQD (reference sequence). The CDR3 loop spans 14 amino acids. V lost 3 bases, J lost 0 bases, and 6 bases lay in between. DNA for the CDR3: TGCGCCAGCAGTGACCGGGACTCCTACAATGAGCAGTTCTTC. As protein: CASSDRDSYNEQFF.

The chain joins TRBV4-1 to TRBJ2-1; 7 nucleotides match TRBD2. After removal of 1 base from V and 1 base from J, the junction contained 1 base not matched to a gene. CDR1 MGHRA and CDR2 YSYEKL come from the germline V gene. The CDR3 is 15 amino acids. The CDR3 loop is CASSQGLASYNEQFF. The CDR3 DNA sequence: TGCGCCAGCAGCCAAGGACTAGCATCCTACAATGAGCAGTTCTTC.

This clone appeared a single time. The rearrangement uses TRBV29-1 and TRBJ1-4; D may be TRBD1 (6 bases). The germline V gene encodes CDR1 SQVTM and CDR2 ANQGSEA. V was shortened by 5 bases and J by 0 bases, with 16 bases between the two germline ends. This CDR3 contains 16 residues. CDR3 amino acids: CSVLGGDLATNEKLFF. The CDR3 DNA reads TGCAGCGTTCTAGGGGGGGACCTTGCAACTAATGAAAAACTGTTTTTT.

J is TRBJ2-7 and V is TRBV5-1; D is perhaps TRBD1 (5 bases). V lost 2 bases and J lost 3, with 6 bases in between. The germline V gene has CDR1 SGHRS and CDR2 YFSETQ. This CDR3 has 12 amino acids. Here the CDR3 DNA reads TGCGCCAGCAGCTTAGGGGACTACGAGCAGTACTTC. Translation: CASSLGDYEQYF.